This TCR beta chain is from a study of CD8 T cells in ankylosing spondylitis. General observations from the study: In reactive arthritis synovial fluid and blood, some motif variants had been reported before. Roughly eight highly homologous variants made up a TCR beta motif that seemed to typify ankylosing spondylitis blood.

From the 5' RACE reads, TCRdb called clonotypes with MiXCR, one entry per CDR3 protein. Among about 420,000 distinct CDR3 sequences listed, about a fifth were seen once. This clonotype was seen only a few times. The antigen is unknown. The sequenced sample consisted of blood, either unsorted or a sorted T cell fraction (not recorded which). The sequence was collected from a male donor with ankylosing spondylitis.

CDR3 in amino acids: CSAPKARDTGELFF. CDR3 DNA sequence: TGCAGTGCCCCTAAGGCGCGAGACACCGGGGAGCTGTTTTTT. The V and J genes are TRBV20-1 and TRBJ2-2; D call uncertain. Germline assignment: CDR1 DFQATT and CDR2 SNEGSKA (reference sequence). Trimming took 6 bases from V and 3 from J, leaving 14 bases between them. This CDR3 region has 14 residues.